This passage covers 23 T cell receptor beta chains from one sample sequenced in a study of neoadjuvant anti-PD-1 for oral cavity cancer. As for time point: after neoadjuvant nivolumab, at surgical resection. Repertoires were generated with immunoSEQ multiplex PCR, while TCRdb's copy carries only in-frame clones and drops some. The sample records over 9,000 clones, around 66% being singletons. The source material was PBMCs, sampled after nivolumab (anti-PD-1) treatment. The receptor set was obtained from a person between 35 and 79 years old with oral cavity squamous cell carcinoma.

The chain combines TRBV27 with TRBJ1-5; TRBD1 matches at 8 bases. The germline CDR1 and CDR2 sequences are MNHEY and SMNVEV (reference sequence). The CDR3 is 16 residues long. The V segment lost 2 bases and the J segment 9 bases; nucleotides outside the gene matches: 12. The CDR3 coding sequence is TGTGCCAGCAGTTTACAGGACAGGGTTTACGGGTGGCCCCAGCATTTT. It yields the protein CASSLQDRVYGWPQHF.

J is TRBJ2-7 and V is TRBV6-1; D perhaps matches TRBD2 (5 bases). CDR1 and CDR2 from the germline V gene are MNHNS and SASEGT. Trimming left V 8 bases short and J 0 bases short, with 11 bases between. The length of the CDR3 is 13 residues. The CDR3: CASGRPLSYEQYF. CDR3 nucleotides: TGTGCCAGCGGGAGACCCCTCTCCTACGAGCAGTACTTC.

This clone came up a few times. This chain joins TRBV19 and TRBJ1-5; perhaps TRBD1 as D (6 bases). Looked up from germline, CDR1 is LNHDA and CDR2 is SQIVND (reference sequence). This CDR3 contains 15 residues. V lost 3 bases and J 6 bases, leaving 15 bases between the germline ends. The CDR3: CASSMVGGAIQPQHF. The CDR3 coding sequence is TGTGCCAGTAGTATGGTTGGGGGGGCCATTCAGCCCCAGCATTTT. Variable domain in full (rest from reference TRBV19 and TRBJ1-5): DGGITQSPKYLFRKEGQNVTLSCEQNLNHDAMYWYRQDPGQGLRLIYYSQIVNDFQKGDIAEGYSVSREKKESFPLTVTSAQKNPTAFYLCASSMVGGAIQPQHFGDGTRLSIL.

J is TRBJ1-2 and V is TRBV19; no clear D gene. CDR1 LNHDA and CDR2 SQIVND come from the germline V gene (reference sequence). Trimming took 6 bases from V and 8 from J, leaving 10 bases between them. This CDR3 comprises 11 residues. The CDR3 reads CASSFWAGYTF. The CDR3, as DNA: TGTGCCAGTAGCTTTTGGGCCGGCTACACCTTC.

V gene TRBV7-2 combines with J gene TRBJ2-1, with D perhaps TRBD2 (6 bases). V lost 1 base and J lost 7, with 17 bases in between. The CDR3 has 16 amino acids. Per germline, CDR1 SGHTA and CDR2 FQGNSA. The CDR3 DNA reads TGTGCCAGCAGCTTAGAGCCTGGAGATGGACTAAATGAGCAGTTCTTC. Its translation is CASSLEPGDGLNEQFF.

V is TRBV6-5 and J is TRBJ2-1; TRBD1 matches at 8 bases. Trimming took 6 bases from V and 5 from J; bases not matched to a gene: 3. CDR3 length: 13 residues. Germline CDR1 is MNHEY and CDR2 is SVGAGI. The CDR3 reads CASRSTGDNEQFF. The CDR3 region has the DNA TGTGCCAGCAGGTCGACAGGGGACAATGAGCAGTTCTTC.

The rearrangement uses TRBV19 and TRBJ2-1; D unclear. The CDR3 loop spans 12 amino acids. From germline, CDR1 is LNHDA and CDR2 SQIVND (reference sequence). V dropped 6 bases and J dropped 6 bases, with 9 bases sitting between them. CDR3 amino acids: CASSPRSNEQFF. CDR3 nucleotide sequence: TGTGCCAGTAGCCCGAGGAGCAATGAGCAGTTCTTC.

The rearrangement links TRBV20-1 to TRBJ1-2; D call uncertain. Germline assignment: CDR1 DFQATT and CDR2 SNEGSKA (reference sequence). The CDR3 spans 10 residues. Trimming removed 3 bases at V and 8 bases at J, with 7 bases between. The CDR3 is CSARDGGYTF. CDR3 in DNA: TGCAGTGCTAGGGACGGCGGCTACACCTTC.

The sample holds one count of this clone. This sequence joins TRBV25-1 and TRBJ2-1; 8 nucleotides match TRBD1. V gave up 2 bases and J gave up 15 bases; unmatched junction bases: 15. Germline V gene sequence: CDR1 MGHDK, CDR2 SYGVNS. CDR3 length: 15 amino acids. CDR3 coding DNA: TGTGCCAGCAGTGAAACGACGACAGGGGAGGTTAGGGCGTTCTTC. This translates into CASSETTTGEVRAFF.

The CDR3 loop is CASSPQGGAYNSPLHF. The CDR3 DNA sequence: TGTGCCAGCAGCCCCCAAGGGGGGGCCTATAATTCACCCCTCCACTTT. This chain connects TRBV7-6 to TRBJ1-6; TRBD1 is a possible D gene (6 bases). With 5 bases removed from V and 2 bases from J, the gap between germline ends came to 13 bases. From germline, CDR1 is SGHVS and CDR2 FNYEAQ. The CDR3 runs to 16 residues.

The chain carries TRBV20-1 and TRBJ1-2; a weak D match, TRBD1 (6 bases). The CDR3 sequence is 11 residues long. Germline assignment: CDR1 DFQATT and CDR2 SNEGSKA (reference sequence). Trimming left V 7 bases short and J 7 bases short, with 13 bases between. CDR3 in amino acids: CSVEGDAGYTF. CDR3 nucleotides: TGCAGTGTCGAGGGGGATGCTGGCTACACCTTC.

The chain employs TRBV2 and TRBJ1-3; 9 nucleotides match TRBD1. Trimming removed 5 bases from V and 0 bases from J; junction bases left unmatched: 5. In germline, CDR1 is SNHLY, CDR2 FYNNEI. The CDR3 runs to 16 residues. CDR3 sequence reads: CASSPGTGRSGNTIYF. The DNA of the CDR3 is TGTGCCAGCAGTCCCGGGACAGGGCGCTCTGGAAACACCATATATTTT.

This sequence joins TRBV19 and TRBJ1-5; D is uncertain. Germline V CDR1 and CDR2: LNHDA, SQIVND (reference sequence). The CDR3 consists of 15 residues. V lost 7 bases to trimming and J lost 5 bases, with 18 bases between them. This CDR3 reads CASKSQVRSYQPQHF. The CDR3 DNA reads as TGTGCCAGTAAATCCCAGGTGAGGAGTTATCAGCCCCAGCATTTT.

The chain has TRBV9 and TRBJ1-2; 9 bases match TRBD1. Germline V gene data show CDR1 as SGDLS and CDR2 as YYNGEE. The V gene end was trimmed by 4 bases and the J gene end by 8 bases; junction bases not matched to a gene: 18. The CDR3 loop spans 17 amino acids. Here the CDR3 reads CASSPMTGGLSVTGYTF. For the CDR3, the DNA is TGTGCCAGCAGCCCGATGACAGGGGGACTCTCGGTAACCGGCTACACCTTC.

A single count supports this clone. J is TRBJ2-5 and V is TRBV29-1; D gene unclear. V dropped 5 bases and J dropped 7 bases, with 8 bases sitting between them. From germline, CDR1 is SQVTM and CDR2 ANQGSEA. The CDR3 sequence is 10 residues long. DNA of the CDR3: TGCAGCGTTTATATGGGGACCCAGTACTTC. This translates into CSVYMGTQYF.

This clone appeared a few times. The J gene is TRBJ2-5, the V gene TRBV19; D is unclear. The CDR3 is made up of 16 amino acids. Looked up from germline, CDR1 is LNHDA and CDR2 is SQIVND (reference sequence). V lost 9 bases to trimming and J lost 5 bases, with 25 bases between them. This chain's CDR3 is CARNPSPHSWVETQYF. In nucleotides, the CDR3 is TGTGCCAGGAATCCCTCTCCCCATAGCTGGGTGGAGACCCAGTACTTC.

This clone has only a few counts. The chain couples TRBV19 to TRBJ2-5, with D tentatively TRBD1 (5 bases). CDR1 and CDR2 from the germline V gene are LNHDA and SQIVND (reference sequence). V shed 2 bases and J shed 4 bases, with 11 bases lying between them. This CDR3 is built from 14 residues. The CDR3 DNA sequence: TGTGCCAGTAGTATAACAGGCCCCCGAGAGACCCAGTACTTC. It yields the protein CASSITGPRETQYF.

This chain uses TRBV10-1 with TRBJ2-3; 7 nucleotides match TRBD1. The V segment lost 8 bases and the J segment 5 bases; nucleotides outside the gene matches: 4. The CDR3 is 12 residues long. Germline V gene sequence: CDR1 WNHNN, CDR2 SYGVQD (reference sequence). The CDR3 reads CASSQGRDTQYF. The CDR3 nucleotides are TGCGCCAGCTCACAGGGGAGAGATACGCAGTATTTT.

This chain links TRBV2 with TRBJ1-6; D perhaps matches TRBD1 (5 bases). The germline CDR1 and CDR2 sequences are SNHLY and FYNNEI. The CDR3 sequence is 17 residues long. V dropped 4 bases and J dropped 4 bases, with 17 bases sitting between them. The CDR3 region is CASSGMRGGGYNSPLHF. The CDR3 region has the DNA TGTGCCAGCAGTGGGATGCGGGGGGGTGGTTATAATTCACCCCTCCACTTT.

The V gene is TRBV9, the J gene TRBJ1-1, with a tentative D call TRBD1 (5 bases). V was cut by 2 bases and J by 0 bases, with 8 bases left in between. Germline V gene data show CDR1 as SGDLS and CDR2 as YYNGEE. The length of the CDR3 is 14 residues. The CDR3: CASSVGHLNTEAFF. CDR3 bases: TGTGCCAGCAGCGTTGGACACCTGAACACTGAAGCTTTCTTT.

The chain uses TRBV11-2 and TRBJ2-2; D gene uncertain. Germline V lookup: CDR1 SGHAT, CDR2 FQNNGV. This CDR3 region has 13 residues. Trimming removed 3 bases from V and 2 bases from J, with 4 bases in between. The CDR3 loop reads CASSLTNTGELFF. CDR3 DNA sequence: TGTGCCAGCAGCTTGACTAACACCGGGGAGCTGTTTTTT. The full variable domain, in which reference TRBV11-2 and TRBJ2-2 provide the parts outside the CDR3, is EAGVAQSPRYKIIEKRQSVAFWCNPISGHATLYWYQQILGQGPKLLIQFQNNGVVDDSQLPKDRFSAERLKGVDSTLKIQPAKLEDSAVYLCASSLTNTGELFFGEGSRLTVL.

This clone was counted a single time. This chain joins TRBV30 and TRBJ2-3, with D maybe TRBD1 (6 bases). V shed 0 bases and J shed 5 bases, with 15 bases lying between them. The CDR3 contains 15 residues. Germline lookup yields CDR1 GTSNPN and CDR2 SVGIG (reference sequence). Written as DNA, the CDR3 is TGTGCCTGGAGTGTACAGGGCGGAGGAGGAGATACGCAGTATTTT. Its translation is CAWSVQGGGGDTQYF.

This clone showed up just a few times. The rearrangement links TRBV28 to TRBJ2-7, with TRBD1 identical over 8 bases. The CDR3 spans 17 residues. Losses at the gene ends were 5 bases for V and 2 bases for J; bases not matched to a gene: 14. The germline gives CDR1 MDHEN, CDR2 SYDVKM. The CDR3 bases are TGTGCCAGCAGTCCGGTCCTTACGGACAGGGCCCCCTACGAGCAGTACTTC. Its translation is CASSPVLTDRAPYEQYF.